This TCR beta chain derives from a study of blood T cell repertoires in COVID-19. Method: immunoSEQ multiplex PCR; TCRdb's copy keeps in-frame clones and lacks some. The sample has approximately 200,000 clones, around 84% seen once. This clone was observed once. Germline CDR1 ENHRY, CDR2 SYGVKD. The V segment lost 0 bases and the J segment 7 bases; nucleotides outside the gene matches: 4. The length of the CDR3 is 16 residues. What was sequenced was peripheral blood. V and J are TRBV10-3 and TRBJ1-6; 9 nucleotides match TRBD1. The source of this sequence is a man in his forties or fifties with acute or convalescent COVID-19. In nucleotides, the CDR3 is TGTGCCATCAGTGAGTCGCTGGGACAGGGAAATTCACCCCTCCACTTT. It yields the protein CAISESLGQGNSPLHF.